The sequence of this TCR beta chain was determined in a study of glioma-infiltrating T cells. Turning to this clonotype: Its cognate antigen is unknown.

The iRepertoire nested amplicon-rescue multiplex PCR amplified TCR alpha and beta CDR3s from RNA. TCRdb analysed the multiplex PCR reads with MiXCR anew, one entry per CDR3 protein. Here the sample spans over 15,000 distinct CDR3 sequences, 58% being singletons. Study-wide results and limits: Non-neoplastic patients had below-expected tissue-blood divergence, while all gliomas exceeded expectation.

The V gene lost 0 bases and the J gene lost 9 bases, with 13 bases spanning the gap. Germline assignment: CDR1 SGHRS and CDR2 YFSETQ. The CDR3 has 14 amino acids. The chain recombines TRBV5-1 with TRBJ2-1; D perhaps matches TRBD2 (5 bases). This TCR came from a human donor with low-grade glioma or glioblastoma, undergoing nonglioma brain surgery, or in good health (not recorded which). The sample consisted of glioma tissue, nonneoplastic brain tissue, or PBMCs (not recorded which). CDR3 residues: CASSLATIGLEQFF. CDR3 bases: TGCGCCAGCAGCTTGGCCACAATCGGACTTGAGCAGTTCTTC.